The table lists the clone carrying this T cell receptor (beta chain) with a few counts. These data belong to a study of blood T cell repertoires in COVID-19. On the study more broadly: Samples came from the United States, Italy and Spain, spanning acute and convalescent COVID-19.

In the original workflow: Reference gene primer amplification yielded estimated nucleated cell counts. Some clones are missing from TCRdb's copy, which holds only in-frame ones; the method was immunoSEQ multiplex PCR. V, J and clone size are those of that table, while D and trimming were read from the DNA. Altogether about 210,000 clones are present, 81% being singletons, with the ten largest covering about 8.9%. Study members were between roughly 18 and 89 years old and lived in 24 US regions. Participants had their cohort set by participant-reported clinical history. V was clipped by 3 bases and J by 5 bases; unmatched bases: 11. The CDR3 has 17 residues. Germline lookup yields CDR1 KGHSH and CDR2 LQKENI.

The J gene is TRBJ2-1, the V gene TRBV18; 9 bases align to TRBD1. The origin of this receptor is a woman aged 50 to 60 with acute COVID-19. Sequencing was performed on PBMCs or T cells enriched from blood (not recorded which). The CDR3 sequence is CASSPSQTGGRNNEQFF. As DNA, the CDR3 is TGTGCCAGCTCACCCTCCCAGACAGGGGGAAGAAACAATGAGCAGTTCTTC.